These 9 T cell receptor beta chains were all obtained from the same sample, sequenced in a study of OX40 agonist ivuxolimab in advanced cancers. Assay: immunoSEQ multiplex PCR; the TCRdb copy retains only in-frame clones and omits some. The sample consists of 9,500 to 11,000 clones, roughly 76% of them appearing once. The sequencing here drew on CD4+ or CD8+ T cells sorted from blood, taken in a trial of the OX40 agonist ivuxolimab. All receptors derive from an adult with an advanced solid tumor such as melanoma, head and neck, liver or kidney cancer.

The CDR3 region has the DNA TGTGCCAGCAGTGAAAGAGGGGACCCCTCTGAAGCTTTCTTT. It codes for CASSERGDPSEAFF. The chain has TRBV6-4 and TRBJ1-1; D possibly corresponds to TRBD1 (5 bases). The ends were cut back, 3 bases at V and 6 bases at J, with 14 bases in the middle. Germline loops: CDR1 MRHNA, CDR2 SNTAGT. The CDR3 runs 14 residues.

The genes are TRBV5-1 and TRBJ2-7; D perhaps matches TRBD1 (6 bases). V was shortened by 4 bases and J by 0 bases, with 14 bases between the two germline ends. The CDR3 spans 15 residues. Germline V gene data show CDR1 as SGHRS and CDR2 as YFSETQ. The CDR3 nucleotides read TGCGCCAGCAGCCCCAGGGTGGACAGCTCCTACGAGCAGTACTTC. Residues: CASSPRVDSSYEQYF.

J is TRBJ1-5 and V is TRBV6-1; 7 bases align to TRBD1. J gave up 13 bases and V 1 base, and 7 bases lay outside the gene matches. Per the germline V gene, CDR1 is MNHNS and CDR2 is SASEGT. This CDR3 comprises 13 residues. CDR3 bases: TGTGCCAGCAGTGAAGAAGGGGCCAGGGGGCAGCATTTT. This sequence encodes CASSEEGARGQHF.

This clone was detected only a few times. Sequence at one end of the junction differs from germline and may be a read error. The chain is built from TRBV6-4 and TRBJ2-7; D is unresolved. Germline CDR1 is MRHNA and CDR2 is SNTAGT. This CDR3 spans 14 amino acids. CDR3 residues: CASSYSTPLYEQYF. The CDR3 DNA reads as TGTGCCAGCAGTTACTCGACCCCATTATACGAGCAGTACTTC.

The rearrangement joins TRBV7-2 to TRBJ1-2, with TRBD1 as a possible D gene (6 bases). The V gene lost 5 bases and the J gene lost 8 bases, with 27 bases spanning the gap. This CDR3 is 17 amino acids long. Germline values: CDR1 SGHTA, CDR2 FQGNSA. CDR3 in DNA: TGTGCCAGCAGCCTCCCGCCCACAGGGAGAGGAGGGTCCGGCTACACCTTC. Its translation is CASSLPPTGRGGSGYTF.

The chain has TRBV6-1 and TRBJ2-3, with D unclear. V dropped 0 bases and J dropped 9 bases, with 4 bases sitting between them. The CDR3 has 11 residues. Looked up from germline, CDR1 is MNHNS and CDR2 is SASEGT. In nucleotides, the CDR3 is TGTGCCAGCAGTGAAGCTTCAACGCAGTATTTT. Its protein product is CASSEASTQYF.

The rearrangement links TRBV6-1 to TRBJ1-2; D call uncertain. Trimming removed 3 bases from V and 5 bases from J, with 10 bases in between. The CDR3 sequence is 13 residues long. Germline V gene lookup returns CDR1 MNHNS and CDR2 SASEGT. Here the CDR3 reads CASSESFGYGYTF. As DNA, the CDR3 is TGTGCCAGCAGTGAGTCGTTTGGGTATGGCTACACCTTC.

The chain has TRBV7-8 and TRBJ1-2, with 9 nucleotides matching TRBD1. CDR1 and CDR2 (germline): SGHVS, FQNEAQ. The CDR3 runs 15 residues. After removal of 5 bases from V and 8 bases from J, the junction contained 12 bases not matched to a gene. The CDR3 region is CASSLYTGGGWGYTF. CDR3 DNA: TGTGCCAGCAGCCTCTATACAGGGGGCGGATGGGGCTACACCTTC.

Within the sample, this clone is medium-sized. The rearrangement joins TRBV5-6 to TRBJ2-1; a possible D gene is TRBD1 (6 bases). Trimming took off 4 bases at V and 6 bases at J, with 14 bases between the two ends. CDR3 length: 14 residues. Germline CDR1 SGHDT, CDR2 YYEEEE. The CDR3 reads CASSVRDNSNEQFF. The CDR3 DNA follows: TGTGCCAGCAGCGTCCGGGACAACTCCAATGAGCAGTTCTTC.